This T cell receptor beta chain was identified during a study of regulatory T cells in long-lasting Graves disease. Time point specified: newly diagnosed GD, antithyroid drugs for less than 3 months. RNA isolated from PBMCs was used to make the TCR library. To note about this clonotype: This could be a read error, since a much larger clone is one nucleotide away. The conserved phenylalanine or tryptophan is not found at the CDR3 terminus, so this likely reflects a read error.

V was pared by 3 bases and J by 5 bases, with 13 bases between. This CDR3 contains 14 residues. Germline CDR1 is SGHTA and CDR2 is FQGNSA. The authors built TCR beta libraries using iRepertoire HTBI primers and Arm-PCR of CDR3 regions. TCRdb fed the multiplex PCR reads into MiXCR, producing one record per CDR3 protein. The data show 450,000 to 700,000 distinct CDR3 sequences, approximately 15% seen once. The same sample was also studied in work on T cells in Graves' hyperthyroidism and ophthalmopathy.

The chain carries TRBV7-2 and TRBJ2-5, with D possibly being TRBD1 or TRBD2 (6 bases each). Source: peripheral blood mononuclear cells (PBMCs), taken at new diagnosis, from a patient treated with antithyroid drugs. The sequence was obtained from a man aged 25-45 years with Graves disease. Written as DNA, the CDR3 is TGTGCCAGCAGCTTGGAAGGGGGAGGTGAGACCCAGTACTCC. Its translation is CASSLEGGGETQYS.